What follows are 17 T cell receptor beta chains derived from one specimen sequenced in a study of T cells in Graves' hyperthyroidism and ophthalmopathy. What was amplified from RNA transcripts were TCR beta CDR3 regions. The HTBI primer set was used in a first-round RT-PCR of the TCR CDR3. MiXCR, applied by TCRdb to the multiplex PCR reads, yields one record per CDR3 protein. Altogether almost 250,000 distinct CDR3 sequences are present, more than 20% being singletons, with the ten largest covering about a third. Sequencing input: blood. These receptors all come from a woman aged 40 to 50 with Graves' ophthalmopathy.

This clonotype was recorded at least ten times. The rearrangement joins TRBV11-1 to TRBJ1-1, with D maybe TRBD1 (6 bases). CDR1 and CDR2 (germline): SGHAT, FQDESV (reference sequence). The V and J ends lost 5 bases and 4 bases respectively, with 23 bases between them. This CDR3 has 17 amino acids. CDR3 sequence reads: CASSPGFVTGRTTEAFF. In DNA, the CDR3 is TGTGCCAGCAGCCCCGGTTTCGTCACAGGGCGGACCACTGAAGCTTTCTTT.

This clonotype showed up many times. V usage is TRBV3-1 and J usage is TRBJ1-5; no clear D. From germline, CDR1 is LGHDT and CDR2 YNNKEL (reference sequence). CDR3 size: 16 residues. V lost 1 base and J 0 bases, leaving 10 bases between the germline ends. This chain's CDR3 is CASSQGRSFSNQPQHF. The CDR3 DNA reads TGTGCCAGCAGCCAAGGTAGGAGTTTTAGCAATCAGCCCCAGCATTTT.

This clonotype has a count of ten or more. The V call is TRBV20-1, the J call TRBJ2-2; D perhaps matches TRBD1 (6 bases). Trimming stripped 8 bases from V and 0 bases from J, with 10 bases between. The CDR3 spans 13 residues. Germline loops: CDR1 DFQATT, CDR2 SNEGSKA (reference sequence). The DNA for the CDR3 is TGCAGTATGACAGGATCGAACACCGGGGAGCTGTTTTTT. It translates to CSMTGSNTGELFF.

The chain combines TRBV30 with TRBJ2-2, with 7 bases lining up with TRBD2. Germline loops: CDR1 GTSNPN, CDR2 SVGIG (reference sequence). The CDR3 spans 16 residues. V lost 3 bases and J lost 0; bases outside the gene matches: 7. This chain's CDR3 is CAWRNNRGANTGELFF. DNA for the CDR3: TGTGCCTGGAGGAACAATCGGGGGGCGAACACCGGGGAGCTGTTTTTT.

This clonotype was counted ten times or more. The chain recombines TRBV7-6 with TRBJ2-7, with 11 bases lining up with TRBD1. Germline V gene lookup returns CDR1 SGHVS and CDR2 FNYEAQ. CDR3 length: 15 amino acids. Unmatched junction bases numbered 5, after V lost 4 bases and J lost 3 bases. The CDR3 protein is CASSSPGQGVYEQYF. In nucleotides, the CDR3 is TGTGCCAGCAGCTCACCGGGACAGGGGGTCTACGAGCAGTACTTC.

This clonotype was found many times. The V call is TRBV4-1, the J call TRBJ2-2; D unresolved. The V gene lost 0 bases and the J gene lost 7 bases, with 12 bases spanning the gap. Per germline, CDR1 MGHRA and CDR2 YSYEKL. The CDR3 is 15 residues long. CDR3 sequence (DNA): TGCGCCAGCAGCCAAGATCTGAGATTGGACGGGGAGCTGTTTTTT. Its translation: CASSQDLRLDGELFF.

The CDR3 protein is CASGTSLAGELFF. CDR3 in DNA: TGTGCCAGCGGGACTAGCCTAGCCGGGGAGCTGTTTTTT. The gene calls are TRBV6-1 and TRBJ2-2; 9 nucleotides line up with TRBD2. Germline values: CDR1 MNHNS, CDR2 SASEGT. V lost 8 bases and J lost 6; bases outside the gene matches: 4. The CDR3 runs 13 residues.

The rearrangement uses TRBV19 and TRBJ1-1, with 7 bases fitting TRBD1. CDR1 LNHDA and CDR2 SQIVND come from the germline V gene (reference sequence). V lost 4 bases to trimming and J lost 0 bases; unmatched junction nucleotides: 2. The CDR3 consists of 14 residues. The CDR3 nucleotides read TGTGCCAGTAGTACAACAGGGGTGAACACTGAAGCTTTCTTT. Protein: CASSTTGVNTEAFF.

This clonotype was counted only a few times. The CDR3 region is CASRRARTGDYGYTF. The CDR3 nucleotides are TGTGCCAGCAGACGAGCCCGGACAGGAGACTATGGCTACACCTTC. The rearrangement joins TRBV2 to TRBJ1-2; 7 nucleotides line up with TRBD1. Trimming took 6 bases from V and 3 from J; bases not matched to a gene: 10. CDR1 is SNHLY and CDR2 is FYNNEI in the germline V gene. CDR3 length: 15 amino acids.

This clonotype rates as hyperexpanded (1% or more). This CDR3 reads CASSQGTGRGAYEQYF. In DNA form, the CDR3 reads TGCGCCAGCAGCCAAGGCACGGGAAGGGGAGCCTACGAGCAGTACTTC. The genes are TRBV4-1 and TRBJ2-7; D tentatively reads TRBD1 or TRBD2 (5 bases each). Germline V gene lookup returns CDR1 MGHRA and CDR2 YSYEKL. The germline V and J ends were trimmed by 1 base and 2 bases, with 15 bases remaining between them. The CDR3 spans 16 residues.

Only a few counts were recorded for this clonotype. The chain joins TRBV19 to TRBJ2-7; D not resolved. This CDR3 contains 11 residues. V was trimmed by 7 bases and J by 4 bases, leaving 8 bases between them. Germline assignment: CDR1 LNHDA and CDR2 SQIVND (reference sequence). The DNA for the CDR3 is TGTGCCAGTACTAACGGTTACGAGCAGTACTTC. Protein product: CASTNGYEQYF.

There are many counts of this clonotype. Here the CDR3 omits its conserved ending phenylalanine or tryptophan, so a read error is the likely source. The CDR3 sequence: CASSSRQGSTEAFL. CDR3 bases: TGTGCCAGCAGCTCACGACAGGGGTCGACTGAAGCTTTCCTT. The rearrangement links TRBV6-1 to TRBJ1-1, with 8 nucleotides matching TRBD1. The trim removed 6 bases at V and 5 bases at J, leaving 8 bases unmatched. CDR3 length: 14 amino acids. CDR1 and CDR2 from the germline V gene are MNHNS and SASEGT.

This clonotype was counted at least ten times. CDR3 residues: CASITGGEGIYEQYF. CDR3 DNA sequence: TGTGCCAGCATTACTGGGGGGGAGGGCATCTACGAGCAGTACTTC. The chain is built from TRBV28 and TRBJ2-7; TRBD2 agrees at 7 bases. Germline CDR1 MDHEN, CDR2 SYDVKM. This CDR3 contains 15 residues. V lost 7 bases, J lost 3 bases, and 12 bases stayed unmatched.

This clonotype appeared many times. V usage is TRBV19 and J usage is TRBJ2-2, with 11 bases fitting TRBD2. Germline CDR1 is LNHDA and CDR2 is SQIVND (reference sequence). The CDR3 has 15 amino acids. V trimming: 4 bases; J trimming: 12 bases; junction bases outside the gene matches: 10. CDR3 bases: TGTGCCAGTAGTACCTTAGCGGGAGGGCCGGGGCAGCTGTTTTTT. It specifies CASSTLAGGPGQLFF.

At least ten counts were recorded for this clonotype. This chain links TRBV27 with TRBJ1-1, with a weak D call TRBD1 (5 bases). V was clipped by 3 bases and J by 4 bases, with 12 bases between them. This CDR3 has 14 residues. The V gene's germline CDR1 is MNHEY and CDR2 SMNVEV (reference sequence). CDR3 in DNA: TGTGCCAGCAGTTTGAATTTCGGGGGCACTGAAGCTTTCTTT. This sequence encodes CASSLNFGGTEAFF.

This clonotype was counted many times. The V and J genes are TRBV5-1 and TRBJ2-3, with D perhaps matching TRBD1 (7 bases). This CDR3 region has 17 residues. V dropped 0 bases and J dropped 4 bases, with 18 bases sitting between them. CDR1 and CDR2 (germline): SGHRS, YFSETQ. CDR3 sequence: CASSLEVRGAAADTQYF. The CDR3 DNA reads TGCGCCAGCAGCTTGGAGGTCAGGGGGGCCGCTGCAGATACGCAGTATTTT.

This clonotype has ten or more counts. V and J are TRBV30 and TRBJ2-7; D gene ambiguous. CDR1 and CDR2 (germline): GTSNPN, SVGIG (reference sequence). The CDR3 totals 12 residues. V was trimmed by 0 bases and J by 7 bases, leaving 10 bases between them. CDR3 in DNA: TGTGCCTGGAGTGTCCTCTCCCGGGAGCAGTACTTC. Its translation is CAWSVLSREQYF.